The clone carrying this T cell receptor beta chain was counted between two and nine times. Antigen unknown. V lost 1 base to trimming and J lost 0 bases; unmatched junction nucleotides: 2. CDR3 length equals 16 residues. The germline V gene has CDR1 SEHNR and CDR2 FQNEAQ (reference sequence). The TCR beta CDR3 regions underwent amplification from RNA transcripts. HTBI primers primed a first-round RT-PCR, and a second-round multiplex PCR followed. TCRdb independently ran MiXCR on the multiplex PCR reads; one entry per CDR3 protein. The table records over a million distinct CDR3 sequences, approximately 35% of them present only once. These data come from a study of Graves' ophthalmopathy and Graves' hyperthyroidism. Study-level points and caveats: Its predictions of ophthalmopathy progression gave the model 60% to 71% sensitivity and 72% to 85% specificity.

Uncontrolled infections, pregnancy, lactation or other autoimmune diseases led to patient exclusion. The origin of this receptor is an adult man with Graves' hyperthyroidism. Source material: peripheral blood or thyroid tissue (not recorded which). This chain links TRBV7-9 with TRBJ1-4; the match to TRBD1 covers 7 bases. Written as DNA, the CDR3 is TGTGCCAGCAGCTTAGTGGACAGGACAACTAATGAAAAACTGTTTTTT. This translates into CASSLVDRTTNEKLFF. Full variable domain (remainder filled in from reference TRBV7-9 and TRBJ1-4): DTGVSQNPRHKITKRGQNVTFRCDPISEHNRLYWYRQTLGQGPEFLTYFQNEAQLEKSRLLSDRFSAERPKGSFSTLEIQRTEQGDSAMYLCASSLVDRTTNEKLFFGSGTQLSVL.